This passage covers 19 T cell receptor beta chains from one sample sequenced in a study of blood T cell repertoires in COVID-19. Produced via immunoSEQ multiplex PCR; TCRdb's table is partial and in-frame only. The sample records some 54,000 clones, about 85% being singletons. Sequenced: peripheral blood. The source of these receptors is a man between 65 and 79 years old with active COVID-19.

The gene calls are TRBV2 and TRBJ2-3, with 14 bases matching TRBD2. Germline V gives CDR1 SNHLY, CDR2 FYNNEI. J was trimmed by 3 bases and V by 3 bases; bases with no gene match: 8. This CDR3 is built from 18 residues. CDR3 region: CASSDRLAGGMNTDTQYF. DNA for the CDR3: TGTGCCAGCAGTGATCGACTAGCGGGGGGGATGAATACAGATACGCAGTATTTT.

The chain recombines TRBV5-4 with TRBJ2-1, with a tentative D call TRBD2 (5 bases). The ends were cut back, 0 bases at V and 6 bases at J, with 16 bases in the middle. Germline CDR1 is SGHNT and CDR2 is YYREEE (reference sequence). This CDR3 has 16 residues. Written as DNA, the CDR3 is TGTGCCAGCAGCTTGGTAACAGCCTCCCGGGGCAATGAGCAGTTCTTC. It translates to CASSLVTASRGNEQFF.

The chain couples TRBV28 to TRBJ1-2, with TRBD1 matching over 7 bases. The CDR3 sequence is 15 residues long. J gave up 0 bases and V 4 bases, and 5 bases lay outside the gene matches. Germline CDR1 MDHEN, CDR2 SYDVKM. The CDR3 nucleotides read TGTGCCAGCAGTTCACCCGGGACAGCTAACTATGGCTACACCTTC. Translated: CASSSPGTANYGYTF.

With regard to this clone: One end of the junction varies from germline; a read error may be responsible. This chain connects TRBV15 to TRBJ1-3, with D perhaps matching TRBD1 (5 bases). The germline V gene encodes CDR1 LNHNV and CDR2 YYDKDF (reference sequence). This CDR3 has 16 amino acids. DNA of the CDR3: TGTGCCACCAGTAGAGCGGACAAAGGGTATGGAAACACCATATATTTT. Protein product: CATSRADKGYGNTIYF.

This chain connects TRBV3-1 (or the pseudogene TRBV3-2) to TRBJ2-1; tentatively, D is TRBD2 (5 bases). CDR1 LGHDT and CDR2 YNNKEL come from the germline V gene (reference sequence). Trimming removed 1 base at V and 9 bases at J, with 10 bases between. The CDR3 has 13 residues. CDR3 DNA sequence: TGTGCCAGCAGCCAAGGAGCTGGAGGTGAGCAGTTCTTC. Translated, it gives CASSQGAGGEQFF.

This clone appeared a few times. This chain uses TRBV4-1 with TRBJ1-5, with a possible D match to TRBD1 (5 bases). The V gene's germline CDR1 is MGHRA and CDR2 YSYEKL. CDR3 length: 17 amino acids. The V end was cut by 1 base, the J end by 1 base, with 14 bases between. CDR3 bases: TGCGCCAGCAGCCAAGGGGATGTGGGACTAAGCAATCAGCCCCAGCATTTT. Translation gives CASSQGDVGLSNQPQHF.

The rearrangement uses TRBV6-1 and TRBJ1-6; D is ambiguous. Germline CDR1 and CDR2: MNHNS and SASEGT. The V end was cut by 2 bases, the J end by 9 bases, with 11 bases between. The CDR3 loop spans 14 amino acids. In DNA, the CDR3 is TGTGCCAGCAGTGAAACAGATGCTGGTTCACCCCTCCACTTT. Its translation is CASSETDAGSPLHF.

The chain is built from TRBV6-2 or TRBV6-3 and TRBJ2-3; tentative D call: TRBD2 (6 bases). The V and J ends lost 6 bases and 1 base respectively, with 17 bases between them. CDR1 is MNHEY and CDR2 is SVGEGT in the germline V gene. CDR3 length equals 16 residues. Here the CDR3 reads CASSPWPGERTDTQYF. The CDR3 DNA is TGTGCCAGCAGCCCTTGGCCGGGGGAGCGCACAGATACGCAGTATTTT.

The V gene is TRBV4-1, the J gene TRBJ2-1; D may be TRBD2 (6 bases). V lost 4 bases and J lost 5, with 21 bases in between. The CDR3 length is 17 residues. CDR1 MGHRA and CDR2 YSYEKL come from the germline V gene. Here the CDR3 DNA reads TGCGCCAGCAGCCCAGGCCCGCCGAGGGGAGGTAACAATGAGCAGTTCTTC. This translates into CASSPGPPRGGNNEQFF.

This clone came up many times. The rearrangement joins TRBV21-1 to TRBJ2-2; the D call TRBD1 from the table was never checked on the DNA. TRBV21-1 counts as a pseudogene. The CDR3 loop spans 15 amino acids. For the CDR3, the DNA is TGTGCCAGCAGCCCCGGGACAGGTGCCACCGGGGAGCTGTTTTTT. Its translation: CASSPGTGATGELFF.

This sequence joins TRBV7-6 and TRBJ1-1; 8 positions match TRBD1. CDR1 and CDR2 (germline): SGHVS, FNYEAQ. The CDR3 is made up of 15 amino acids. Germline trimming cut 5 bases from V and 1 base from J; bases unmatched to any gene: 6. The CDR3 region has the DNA TGTGCCAGCAGCCCAAGGACAGGGACGAACACTGAAGCTTTCTTT. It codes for CASSPRTGTNTEAFF.

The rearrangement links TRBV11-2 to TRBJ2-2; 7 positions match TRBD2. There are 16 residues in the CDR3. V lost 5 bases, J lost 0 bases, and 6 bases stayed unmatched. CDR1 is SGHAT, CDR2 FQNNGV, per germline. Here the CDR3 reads CASSPTSDPNTGELFF. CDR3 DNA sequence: TGTGCCAGCAGCCCCACTAGCGACCCGAACACCGGGGAGCTGTTTTTT.

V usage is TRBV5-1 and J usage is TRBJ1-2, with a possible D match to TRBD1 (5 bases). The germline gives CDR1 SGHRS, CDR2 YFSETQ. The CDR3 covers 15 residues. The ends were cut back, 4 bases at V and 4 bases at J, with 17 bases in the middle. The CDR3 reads CASSAQGGFAYGYTF. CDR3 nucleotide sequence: TGCGCCAGCAGCGCCCAGGGTGGTTTCGCCTATGGCTACACCTTC.

CDR3 sequence (DNA): TGTGCCAGCAGTCGTGAGCCCCAGCATTTT. Residues: CASSREPQHF. This chain connects TRBV28 to TRBJ1-5; no reliable D call. V gave up 5 bases and J gave up 8 bases, with 4 bases separating them. The germline gives CDR1 MDHEN, CDR2 SYDVKM. This CDR3 has 10 amino acids.

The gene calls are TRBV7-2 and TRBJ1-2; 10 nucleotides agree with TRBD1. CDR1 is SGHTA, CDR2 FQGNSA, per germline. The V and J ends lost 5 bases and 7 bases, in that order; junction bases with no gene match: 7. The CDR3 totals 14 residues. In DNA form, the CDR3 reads TGTGCCAGCAGCCCCCGACAGGGGGCGGGTGGCTACACCTTC. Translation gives CASSPRQGAGGYTF.

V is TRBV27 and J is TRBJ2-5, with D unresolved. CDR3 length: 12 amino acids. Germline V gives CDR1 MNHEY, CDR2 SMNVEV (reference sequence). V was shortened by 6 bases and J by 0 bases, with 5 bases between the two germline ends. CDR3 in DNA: TGTGCCAGCAGCCCAGACCAAGAGACCCAGTACTTC. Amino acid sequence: CASSPDQETQYF.

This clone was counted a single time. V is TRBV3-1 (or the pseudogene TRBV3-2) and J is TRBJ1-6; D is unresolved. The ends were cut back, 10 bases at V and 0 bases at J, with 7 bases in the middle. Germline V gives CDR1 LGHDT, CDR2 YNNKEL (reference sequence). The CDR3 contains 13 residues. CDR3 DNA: TGTGCCACAGGAAGCTCCTATAATTCACCCCTCCACTTT. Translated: CATGSSYNSPLHF.

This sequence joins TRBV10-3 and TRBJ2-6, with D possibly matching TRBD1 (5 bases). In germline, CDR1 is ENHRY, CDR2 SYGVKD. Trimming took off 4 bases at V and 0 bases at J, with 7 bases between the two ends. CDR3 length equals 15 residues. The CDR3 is CAISGGGSGANVLTF. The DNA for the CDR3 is TGTGCCATCAGTGGGGGCGGCTCTGGGGCCAACGTCCTGACTTTC.

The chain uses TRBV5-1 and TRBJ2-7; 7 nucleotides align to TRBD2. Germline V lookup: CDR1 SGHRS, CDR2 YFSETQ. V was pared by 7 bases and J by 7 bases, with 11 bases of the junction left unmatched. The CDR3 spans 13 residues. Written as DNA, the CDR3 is TGCGCCAGCGGGATAGGGACTACGAGGGAGCAGTACTTC. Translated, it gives CASGIGTTREQYF.